This TCR beta chain comes out of a study of CD8 T cells in ankylosing spondylitis. Study-level findings and limits: Within peripheral blood, clones linked to disease were CD8+ and relatively rare.

This CDR3 comprises 11 residues. V lost 3 bases, J lost 5 bases, and 4 bases lay in between. Notes on this clonotype: As yet, its antigen is unknown.

Molecular-barcoded quantitative 5'-RACE produced these TCR beta libraries. TCRdb fed the 5' RACE reads into MiXCR, producing one record per CDR3 protein. In the table there are under 300,000 distinct CDR3 sequences, approximately 20% of which are singletons. This clonotype originated in a male donor with ankylosing spondylitis or in good health (not recorded which). Sequencing was performed on blood, either unsorted or a sorted T cell fraction (not recorded which). V is TRBV12-3 or TRBV12-4 and J is TRBJ2-5; D is unclear. CDR3 sequence reads: CASSFIETQYF. CDR3 coding DNA: TGTGCCAGCAGTTTTATCGAGACCCAGTACTTC.